This T cell receptor (beta chain) derives from a study of CD8+ T cells in alopecia areata. V was shortened by 8 bases and J by 6 bases, with 11 bases between the two germline ends. The CDR3 extends over 11 amino acids. The germline V gene has CDR1 SGHNT and CDR2 YYREEE (reference sequence). Stated treatment: oral pan-JAK inhibitor, 5-10 mg twice daily. Extracted RNA was reverse transcribed into cDNA, the sequencing template. Repertoires were generated with immunoSEQ multiplex PCR, while TCRdb's copy carries only in-frame clones and drops some. The data show about 140,000 clones, with more than 85% seen just once and less than 15% held by the top ten.

This sequence was found in a human donor with alopecia areata. The rearrangement uses TRBV5-4 and TRBJ1-1; D possibly corresponds to TRBD1 (5 bases). The specimen comprised CD8+ T cells sorted from blood, sampled at week 4, from a patient treated with tofacitinib. CDR3 coding DNA: TGTGCCAGTCACGCAGGGCCTGAAGCTTTCTTT. It yields the protein CASHAGPEAFF.